The rows below give T cell receptor beta chains drawn from one sample of a study of blood T cell repertoires in COVID-19. Profiled with immunoSEQ multiplex PCR; TCRdb holds only in-frame clones, not every one. The table lists 250,000 or so clones, about nine tenths of them singletons. Material for sequencing was PBMCs or T cells enriched from blood (not recorded which). Receptor source: a woman aged 25 to 39 with acute COVID-19. Both conserved end residues are part of each CDR3. Each record gives: CDR3 length, J gene, V gene, D gene, CDR3 protein. The D gene is left open where the match is weak.

11 TRBJ1-1 TRBV28 . CASSPGTEAFF
15 TRBJ2-3 TRBV3-1/TRBV3-2 TRBD1 CASSPGQGGTDTQYF
14 TRBJ1-5 TRBV7-9 . CASSLDAGNQPQHF
14 TRBJ1-1 TRBV3-1/TRBV3-2 TRBD1 CASSYKGADTEAFF
14 TRBJ2-1 TRBV3-1/TRBV3-2 TRBD2 CASSQNREGDEQFF
12 TRBJ1-2 TRBV30 . CAWTRANYGYTF
14 TRBJ2-2 TRBV10-3 . CAISEGRGTGELFF
16 TRBJ1-2 TRBV13 TRBD1 CASSLGGQAPNYGYTF
19 TRBJ2-5 TRBV7-2 TRBD2 CASSQPLGASGRASETQYF
15 TRBJ1-2 TRBV28 TRBD1 CASSSTPGQAYGYTF
12 TRBJ2-1 TRBV2 . CASKADYNEQFF
18 TRBJ2-2 TRBV19 . CASSRGQKISANTGELFF
12 TRBJ2-7 TRBV28 . CASSPGIYEQYF